The clone carrying this TCR beta chain is a singleton in its sample. Its target is not known. Use of 60 Vbeta and 13 Jbeta primers characterized the PCR. This table comes from immunoSEQ multiplex PCR, and its TCRdb copy is limited to in-frame clones, with some not included. The table has more than 75,000 clones, 75% to 85% seen once. This sample is part of a study of cytomegalovirus exposure and HLA in healthy donors. Study as a whole: Across around 400 genotyped donors, roughly 85% landed in the Caucasian-associated ancestry cluster.

This CDR3 spans 15 amino acids. In germline, CDR1 is SEHNR, CDR2 FQNEAQ (reference sequence). The trim removed 3 bases at V and 0 bases at J, leaving 3 bases unmatched. Study-level findings and limits: It was reported that TCR beta sequences correctly inferred the HLA-A and HLA-B alleles for most subjects.

The sample consisted of PBMCs. The origin of this receptor is a woman in her forties in good health and CMV-seronegative. J is TRBJ2-3 and V is TRBV7-9, with 7 positions matching TRBD2. CDR3: CASSFPSGSTDTQYF. The CDR3 DNA follows: TGTGCCAGCAGCTTCCCTAGCGGTAGCACAGATACGCAGTATTTT. Together with reference TRBV7-9 and TRBJ2-3, the CDR3 gives the full variable domain: DTGVSQNPRHKITKRGQNVTFRCDPISEHNRLYWYRQTLGQGPEFLTYFQNEAQLEKSRLLSDRFSAERPKGSFSTLEIQRTEQGDSAMYLCASSFPSGSTDTQYFGPGTRLTVL.